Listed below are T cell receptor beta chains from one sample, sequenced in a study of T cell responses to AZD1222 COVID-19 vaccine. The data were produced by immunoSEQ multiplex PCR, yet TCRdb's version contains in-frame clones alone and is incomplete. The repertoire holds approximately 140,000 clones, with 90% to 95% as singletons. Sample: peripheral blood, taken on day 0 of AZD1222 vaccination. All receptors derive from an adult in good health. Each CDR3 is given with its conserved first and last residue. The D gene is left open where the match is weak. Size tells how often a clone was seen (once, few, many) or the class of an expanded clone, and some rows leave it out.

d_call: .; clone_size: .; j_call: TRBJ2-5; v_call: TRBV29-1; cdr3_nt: TGCAGCGTTGACCTTGGAGGGGGGCAAGAGACCCAGTACTTC; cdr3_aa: CSVDLGGGQETQYF
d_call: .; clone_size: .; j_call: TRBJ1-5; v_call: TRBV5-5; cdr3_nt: TGTGCCAGCAGCGACGCAGGGGCAGGTCAGCCCCAGCATTTT; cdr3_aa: CASSDAGAGQPQHF
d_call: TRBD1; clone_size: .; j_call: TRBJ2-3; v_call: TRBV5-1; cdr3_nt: TGCGCCAGCCGTCCAGGGACAGGAGGGGTGGATACGCAGTATTTT; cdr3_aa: CASRPGTGGVDTQYF
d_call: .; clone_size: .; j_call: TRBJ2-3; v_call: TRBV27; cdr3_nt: TGTGCCAGCAGTTTCCGGAACACAGATACGCAGTATTTT; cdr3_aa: CASSFRNTDTQYF
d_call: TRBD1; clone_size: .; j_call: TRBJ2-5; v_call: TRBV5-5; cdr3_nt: TGTGCCAGCACCATTCTGGACAGGGGGCGTCAAGAGACCCAGTACTTC; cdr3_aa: CASTILDRGRQETQYF
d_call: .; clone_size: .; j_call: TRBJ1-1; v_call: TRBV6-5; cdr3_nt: TGTGCCAGCAGTTACAGGGGGGACACTGAAGCTTTCTTT; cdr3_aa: CASSYRGDTEAFF
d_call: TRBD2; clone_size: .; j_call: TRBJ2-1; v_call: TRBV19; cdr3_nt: TGTGCCAGTAGTCTAAAGCGGGGGGGCCTAAATGAGCAGTTCTTC; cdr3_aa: CASSLKRGGLNEQFF
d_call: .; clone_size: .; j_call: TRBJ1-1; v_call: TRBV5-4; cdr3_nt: TGTGCCAGCAGTCGAGGGCAGGGAGCGAACACTGAAGCTTTCTTT; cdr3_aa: CASSRGQGANTEAFF
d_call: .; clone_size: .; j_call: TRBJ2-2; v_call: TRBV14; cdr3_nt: TGTGCCAGCAGCCAAACGACGGAGAACACCGGGGAGCTGTTTTTT; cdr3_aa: CASSQTTENTGELFF
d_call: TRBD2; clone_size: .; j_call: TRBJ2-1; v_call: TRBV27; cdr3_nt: TGTGCCAGCAGTCCTCTCGGAAGCGGGAGAGGATCCTACAATGAGCAGTTCTTC; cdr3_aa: CASSPLGSGRGSYNEQFF
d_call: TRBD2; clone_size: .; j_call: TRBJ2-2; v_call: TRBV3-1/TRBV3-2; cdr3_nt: TGTGCCAGCAGCCCAGGACTAGCGGGGGTTGTCTGGGAGCTGTTTTTT; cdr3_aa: CASSPGLAGVVWELFF
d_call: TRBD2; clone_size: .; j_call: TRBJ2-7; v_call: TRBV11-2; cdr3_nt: TGTGCCAGCAGCTCAGGGAGGGGACGTACGATCTACGAGCAGTACTTC; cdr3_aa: CASSSGRGRTIYEQYF
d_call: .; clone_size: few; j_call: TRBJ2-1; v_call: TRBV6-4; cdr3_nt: TGTGCCAGCAGCCCGACTAGCTCCTACAATGAGCAGTTCTTC; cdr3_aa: CASSPTSSYNEQFF
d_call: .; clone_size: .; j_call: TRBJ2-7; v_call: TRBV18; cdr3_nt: TGTGCCAGCTCACCCTACAGCTCCTACGAGCAGTACTTC; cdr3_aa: CASSPYSSYEQYF
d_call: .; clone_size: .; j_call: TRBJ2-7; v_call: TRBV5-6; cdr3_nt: TGTGCCAGCAGCTTGGTACTCTCTCTCGAGCAGTACTTC; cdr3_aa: CASSLVLSLEQYF
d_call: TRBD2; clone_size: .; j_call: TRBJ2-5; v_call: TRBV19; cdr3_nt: TGTGCCAGTAGTATAGGAAAGACTAGCGGGTACCAAGAGACCCAGTACTTC; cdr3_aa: CASSIGKTSGYQETQYF
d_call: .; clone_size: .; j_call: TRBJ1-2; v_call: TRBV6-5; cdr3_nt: TGTGCCAGCTGGGGGCGGCAGGCCGGTGGCTACACCTTC; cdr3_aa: CASWGRQAGGYTF
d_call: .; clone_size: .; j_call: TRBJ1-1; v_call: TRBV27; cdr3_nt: TGTGCCAGCAGTTTTAGCAGGAACACTGAAGCTTTCTTT; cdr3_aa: CASSFSRNTEAFF
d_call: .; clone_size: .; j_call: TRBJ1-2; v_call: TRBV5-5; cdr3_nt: TGTGCCAGCAGCCCACTTTCCGCAGGGGAACTCTATGGCTACACCTTC; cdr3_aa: CASSPLSAGELYGYTF
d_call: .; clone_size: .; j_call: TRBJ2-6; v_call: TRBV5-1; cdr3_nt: TGCGCCAGCAGCTTGGAAGGGGTAACTGGGGCCAACGTCCTGACTTTC; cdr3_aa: CASSLEGVTGANVLTF
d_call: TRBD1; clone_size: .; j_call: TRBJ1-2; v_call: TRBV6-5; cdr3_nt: TGTGCCTCCCGGACAGGGGATGGCTACACCTTC; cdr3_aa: CASRTGDGYTF
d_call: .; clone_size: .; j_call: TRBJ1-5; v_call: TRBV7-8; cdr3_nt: TGTGCCAGCAGCCCCACCGAAGCGGATCAGCCCCAGCATTTT; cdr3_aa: CASSPTEADQPQHF
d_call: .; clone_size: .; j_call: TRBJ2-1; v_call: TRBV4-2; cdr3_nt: TGTGCCAGCAGCCAAGATTTAGGCCACCAGGGGTTCAACAATGAGCAGTTCTTC; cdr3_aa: CASSQDLGHQGFNNEQFF
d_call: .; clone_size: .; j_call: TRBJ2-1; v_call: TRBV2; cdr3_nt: TGTGCCAGCAGTGGAATGGACTGGCATGAGCAGTTCTTC; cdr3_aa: CASSGMDWHEQFF
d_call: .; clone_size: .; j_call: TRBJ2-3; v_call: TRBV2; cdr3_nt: TGTGCCAGCAGTTGGGGCACAGATACGCAGTATTTT; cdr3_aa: CASSWGTDTQYF
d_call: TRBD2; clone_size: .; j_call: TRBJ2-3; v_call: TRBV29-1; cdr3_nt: TGCAGCGTTCCCGCTGAAGCGGGATCTAGCACAGATACGCAGTATTTT; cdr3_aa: CSVPAEAGSSTDTQYF
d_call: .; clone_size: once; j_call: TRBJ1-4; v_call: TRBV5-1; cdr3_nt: TGCGCCAGCAGCTCCAGGGGTGGGGATGAAAAACTGTTTTTT; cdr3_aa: CASSSRGGDEKLFF
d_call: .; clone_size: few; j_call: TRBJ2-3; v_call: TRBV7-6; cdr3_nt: TGTGCCAGCAGCTTAGCGGGGGGGCCCACAGATACGCAGTATTTT; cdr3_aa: CASSLAGGPTDTQYF
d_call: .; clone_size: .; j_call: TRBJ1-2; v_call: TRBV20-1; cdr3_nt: TGCAGTGCTCTGACAGAACGGGGCTACACCTTC; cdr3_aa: CSALTERGYTF
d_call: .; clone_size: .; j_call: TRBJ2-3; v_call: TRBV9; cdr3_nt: TGTGCCAGCAGCGTACGAAGCACAGATACGCAGTATTTT; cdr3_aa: CASSVRSTDTQYF
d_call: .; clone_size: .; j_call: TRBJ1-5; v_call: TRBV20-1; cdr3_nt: TGCAGTGCTAGTGAGGGGAGAGTTGGGAATCAGCCCCAGCATTTT; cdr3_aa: CSASEGRVGNQPQHF
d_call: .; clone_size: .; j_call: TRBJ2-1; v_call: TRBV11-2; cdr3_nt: TGTGCCAGCAGCTTAGCAGGGCACGATTACAATGAGCAGTTCTTC; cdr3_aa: CASSLAGHDYNEQFF
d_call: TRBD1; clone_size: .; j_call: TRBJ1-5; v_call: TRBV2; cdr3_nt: TGTGCCAGCAGTGCCACAGGGGAACAGCCCCAGCATTTT; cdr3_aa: CASSATGEQPQHF
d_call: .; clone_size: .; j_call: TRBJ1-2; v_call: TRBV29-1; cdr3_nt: TGCAGCGTCGAGAGGACAGCCGGCGTCTATGGCTACACCTTC; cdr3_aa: CSVERTAGVYGYTF
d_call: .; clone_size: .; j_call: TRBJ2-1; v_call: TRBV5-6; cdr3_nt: TGTGCCAGCAGCTCCCGGACCATCCCCTACAATGAGCAGTTCTTC; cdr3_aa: CASSSRTIPYNEQFF
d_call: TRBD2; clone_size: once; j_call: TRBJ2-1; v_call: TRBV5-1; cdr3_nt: TGCGCCAGCAGCTTCCGAGCTAGCGGGAGGGCCTACAGCTACAATGAGCAGTTCTTC; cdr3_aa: CASSFRASGRAYSYNEQFF
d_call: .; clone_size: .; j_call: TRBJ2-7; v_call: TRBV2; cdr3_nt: TGTGCCAGCAGTCGGGACACTGGCTACGAGCAGTACTTC; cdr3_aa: CASSRDTGYEQYF
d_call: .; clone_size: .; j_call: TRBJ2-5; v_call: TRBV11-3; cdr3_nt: TGTGCCAGCAGCCTGCAAGGAGGGGCCCAAGAGACCCAGTACTTC; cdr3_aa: CASSLQGGAQETQYF
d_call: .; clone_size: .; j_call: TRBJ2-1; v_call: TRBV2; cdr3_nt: TGTGCCAGCAGGCCACGGGGAGAAGCCTACAATGAGCAGTTCTTC; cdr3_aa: CASRPRGEAYNEQFF
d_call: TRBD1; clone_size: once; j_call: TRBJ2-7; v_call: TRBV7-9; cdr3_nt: TGTGCCAGCAGCCGCCGGGACAGGGGAGCTTACGAGCAGTACTTC; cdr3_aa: CASSRRDRGAYEQYF
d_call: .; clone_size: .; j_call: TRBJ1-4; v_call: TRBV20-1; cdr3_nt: TGCAGTGCTAGGGTCGGTGAAAAACTGTTTTTT; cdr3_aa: CSARVGEKLFF
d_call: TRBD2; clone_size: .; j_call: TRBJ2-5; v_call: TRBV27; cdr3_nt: TGTGCCAGCAGTTCTCTAGCGGGGATAGAGACCCAGTACTTC; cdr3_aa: CASSSLAGIETQYF
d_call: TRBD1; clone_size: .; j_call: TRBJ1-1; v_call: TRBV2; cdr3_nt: TGTGCCAGCGTGACAGGGTACAACACTGAAGCTTTCTTT; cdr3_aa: CASVTGYNTEAFF
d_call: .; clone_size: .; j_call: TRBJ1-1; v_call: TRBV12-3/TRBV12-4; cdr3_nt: TGTGCCAGCAGTTTTAGGGGAGAAGCTTTCTTT; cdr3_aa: CASSFRGEAFF
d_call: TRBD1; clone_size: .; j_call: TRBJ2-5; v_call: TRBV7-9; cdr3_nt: TGTGCCAGCAGCTTAAGAGGACAGGGGATATGGGAGACCCAGTACTTC; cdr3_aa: CASSLRGQGIWETQYF
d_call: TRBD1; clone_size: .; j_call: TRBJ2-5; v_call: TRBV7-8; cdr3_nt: TGTGCCAGCAGCTTCAGACAGGGTGGTCAAGGGCGTCGAGAGACCCAGTACTTC; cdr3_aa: CASSFRQGGQGRRETQYF
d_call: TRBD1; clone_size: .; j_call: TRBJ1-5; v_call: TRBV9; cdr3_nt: TGTGCCAGCAGCGCCGGGACAGAAGGTCAGCCCCAGCATTTT; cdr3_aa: CASSAGTEGQPQHF
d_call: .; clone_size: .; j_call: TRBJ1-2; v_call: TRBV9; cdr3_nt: TGTGCCAGCAGCGTAGCCGGGATTAGCTATGGCTACACCTTC; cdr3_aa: CASSVAGISYGYTF
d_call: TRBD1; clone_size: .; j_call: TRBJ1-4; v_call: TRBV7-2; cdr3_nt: TGTGCCAGCAGCCCAAGGACAGGGGGCGCAACTAATGAAAAACTGTTTTTT; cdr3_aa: CASSPRTGGATNEKLFF
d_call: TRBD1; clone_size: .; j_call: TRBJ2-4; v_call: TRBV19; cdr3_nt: TGTGCCAGTAGTCCAAGGACAGGGATGATGGACATTCAGTACTTC; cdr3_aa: CASSPRTGMMDIQYF
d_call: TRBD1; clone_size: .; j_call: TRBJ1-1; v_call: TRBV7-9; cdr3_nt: TGTGCCAGCAGCTTAGATCCAGGGGGCACTGAAGCTTTCTTT; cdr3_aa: CASSLDPGGTEAFF
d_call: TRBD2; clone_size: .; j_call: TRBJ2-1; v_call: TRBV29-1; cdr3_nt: TGCAGCGTCTCGGCCCTAGCGGGAGGAAACAATGAGCAGTTCTTC; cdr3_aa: CSVSALAGGNNEQFF
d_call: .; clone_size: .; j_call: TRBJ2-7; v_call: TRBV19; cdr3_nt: TGTGCCAGTAGTCCCGACGTAGGCTACGAGCAGTACTTC; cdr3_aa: CASSPDVGYEQYF
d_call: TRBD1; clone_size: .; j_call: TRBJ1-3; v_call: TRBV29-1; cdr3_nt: TGCAGCGTTGGGGTACAGGGGTCTGGAAACACCATATATTTT; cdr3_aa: CSVGVQGSGNTIYF
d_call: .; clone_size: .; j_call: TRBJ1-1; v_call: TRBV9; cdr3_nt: TGTGCCAGCAGCCCCCGAGGGGTTCAGGACACTGAAGCTTTCTTT; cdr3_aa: CASSPRGVQDTEAFF
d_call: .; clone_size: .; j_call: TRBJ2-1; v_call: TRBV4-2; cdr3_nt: TGTGCCAGCAGCCAAGACCTGCGGGGGCTGTACAATGAGCAGTTCTTC; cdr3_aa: CASSQDLRGLYNEQFF
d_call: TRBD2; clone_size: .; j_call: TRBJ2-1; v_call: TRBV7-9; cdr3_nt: TGTGCCAGCCCTGGCGGGGGTCTAAGCTCCTACAATGAGCAGTTCTTC; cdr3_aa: CASPGGGLSSYNEQFF
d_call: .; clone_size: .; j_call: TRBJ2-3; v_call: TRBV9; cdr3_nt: TGTGCCAGCAGCGCCGTCGCCGATACGCAGTATTTT; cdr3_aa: CASSAVADTQYF